This passage covers 29 T cell receptor beta chains from one sample sequenced in a study of blood T cell repertoires in COVID-19. Assay used: immunoSEQ multiplex PCR; TCRdb lists only in-frame clones, some missing. The profile covers 75,000 to 100,000 clones, with more than 70% appearing a single time and around 22% taken by the ten largest. The sample was peripheral blood. These receptors all come from a man in his 70s with acute or convalescent COVID-19.

The chain uses TRBV30 and TRBJ2-7; D perhaps matches TRBD2 (5 bases). The CDR3 is 15 residues long. Trimming shortened V by 1 base and J by 2 bases, and 15 bases separated the two germline ends. Germline assignment: CDR1 GTSNPN and CDR2 SVGIG (reference sequence). The CDR3 reads CAWSGGLRTPYEQYF. The CDR3 nucleotides are TGTGCCTGGAGTGGAGGACTTCGTACCCCCTACGAGCAGTACTTC.

The V call is TRBV24-1, the J call TRBJ2-2; a weak D match, TRBD2 (5 bases). Germline V gene lookup returns CDR1 KGHDR and CDR2 SFDVKD. V was clipped by 7 bases and J by 3 bases, with 11 bases between them. The CDR3 totals 14 residues. The CDR3 DNA sequence: TGTGCCACCAGGAAAAGCGGATACACCGGGGAGCTGTTTTTT. It encodes CATRKSGYTGELFF.

The chain has TRBV29-1 and TRBJ2-7; 7 positions match TRBD1. The CDR3 consists of 12 residues. In germline, CDR1 is SQVTM, CDR2 ANQGSEA. With V trimmed by 4 bases and J by 3 bases, 3 bases remained unmatched. The chain's CDR3 is CSVGDSVYEQYF. CDR3 coding DNA: TGCAGCGTTGGGGACAGCGTCTACGAGCAGTACTTC.

J is TRBJ2-3 and V is TRBV24-1, with TRBD2 matching over 7 bases. The CDR3 is made up of 15 amino acids. The junction had 9 bases not matched to a gene; V was cut back by 6 bases and J by 4 bases. In germline, CDR1 is KGHDR, CDR2 SFDVKD. The DNA for the CDR3 is TGTGCCACCAGTCCAGGGAGGGGAGGACCAGATACGCAGTATTTT. Residues: CATSPGRGGPDTQYF.

This chain connects TRBV18 to TRBJ2-7; the D is unclear. V gave up 2 bases and J gave up 0 bases, with 11 bases separating them. The CDR3 runs to 15 residues. Germline CDR1 KGHSH, CDR2 LQKENI. CDR3 sequence: CASSPTRPPSYEQYF. The CDR3 region has the DNA TGTGCCAGCTCACCAACGAGGCCACCCTCCTACGAGCAGTACTTC.

The chain employs TRBV19 and TRBJ2-7; 11 nucleotides line up with TRBD2. This CDR3 comprises 15 residues. Trimming removed 6 bases from V and 3 bases from J; junction bases left unmatched: 7. From germline, CDR1 is LNHDA and CDR2 SQIVND (reference sequence). For the CDR3, the DNA is TGTGCCAGTAGCCTTGACGGGACTAGCGGCTACGAGCAGTACTTC. Its translation: CASSLDGTSGYEQYF.

The chain combines TRBV28 with TRBJ1-4; TRBD1 agrees at 9 bases. CDR1 and CDR2 (germline): MDHEN, SYDVKM. V lost 5 bases to trimming and J lost 10 bases; unmatched junction nucleotides: 11. This CDR3 region has 15 residues. The CDR3 DNA sequence: TGTGCCAGCAGTCCATTGACAGGGGGAGATCGAAAACTGTTTTTT. Translation gives CASSPLTGGDRKLFF. Complete variable domain (other parts from reference TRBV28 and TRBJ1-4): DVKVTQSSRYLVKRTGEKVFLECVQDMDHENMFWYRQDPGLGLRLIYFSYDVKMKEKGDIPEGYSVSREKKERFSLILESASTNQTSMYLCASSPLTGGDRKLFFGSGTQLSVL.

This chain links TRBV24-1 with TRBJ1-5, with TRBD1 as a possible D gene (6 bases). Trimming took off 3 bases at V and 5 bases at J, with 10 bases between the two ends. The germline V gene encodes CDR1 KGHDR and CDR2 SFDVKD. This CDR3 is built from 14 residues. For the CDR3, the DNA is TGTGCCACCAGTGATAACACAGGGTATCAGCCCCAGCATTTT. Translation gives CATSDNTGYQPQHF.

V is TRBV4-2 and J is TRBJ2-7; the match to TRBD2 covers 11 bases. The length of the CDR3 is 18 residues. V dropped 4 bases and J dropped 2; count of bases not matched to a gene: 13. CDR1 LGHNA and CDR2 YNFKEQ come from the germline V gene. The CDR3 DNA sequence: TGTGCCAGCAGCCCCATGGGGTCGACTAGCGGGGAACCCTACGAGCAGTACTTC. It translates to CASSPMGSTSGEPYEQYF.

The J gene is TRBJ2-7, the V gene TRBV6-5; D gene ambiguous. Between the trimmed V and J ends, which lost 0 bases and 1 base, there was a span of 10 bases. Looked up from germline, CDR1 is MNHEY and CDR2 is SVGAGI. The CDR3 runs 15 residues. In DNA form, the CDR3 reads TGTGCCAGCAGTTACTCGAGACACCCATCCTACGAGCAGTACTTC. Translated: CASSYSRHPSYEQYF.

The rearrangement uses TRBV9 and TRBJ2-2; 9 positions agree with TRBD2. In germline, CDR1 is SGDLS, CDR2 YYNGEE. The CDR3 length is 14 residues. Losses at the gene ends were 4 bases for V and 6 bases for J; bases not matched to a gene: 4. CDR3 sequence: CASSSRLAAGELFF. The CDR3 DNA sequence: TGTGCCAGCAGCAGCCGACTAGCGGCCGGGGAGCTGTTTTTT.

V gene TRBV4-3 combines with J gene TRBJ1-2; a weak D match, TRBD1 (5 bases). The CDR3 has 16 residues. Trimming removed 4 bases at V and 5 bases at J, with 20 bases between. Looked up from germline, CDR1 is LGHNA and CDR2 is YSLEER. CDR3 coding DNA: TGCGCCAGCAGCCCCCTCCAGGCGCAGGACACATATGGCTACACCTTC. Amino acids: CASSPLQAQDTYGYTF.

By share of the sample, this clone is medium-sized (0.01 to 0.1%). The chain recombines TRBV6-6 with TRBJ2-7; D unresolved. V was pared by 6 bases and J by 2 bases, with 14 bases between. CDR1 is MNHNY and CDR2 is SVGAGI in the germline V gene (reference sequence). The CDR3 consists of 14 residues. The CDR3 loop is CASSQTPLPYEQYF. The CDR3 DNA reads as TGTGCCAGCAGCCAAACTCCCCTCCCCTACGAGCAGTACTTC.

The chain combines TRBV7-2 with TRBJ2-2; 9 positions agree with TRBD2. This CDR3 has 19 residues. V dropped 7 bases and J dropped 0; count of bases not matched to a gene: 15. The germline CDR1 and CDR2 sequences are SGHTA and FQGNSA. The CDR3 nucleotides are TGTGCCAGCACCCCAAGGAGTCTAGCGGGATCCTCGAACACCGGGGAGCTGTTTTTT. Encoded protein: CASTPRSLAGSSNTGELFF.

This clone was observed a handful of times. The J gene is TRBJ2-7, the V gene TRBV25-1, with TRBD2 matching over 9 bases. Per germline, CDR1 MGHDK and CDR2 SYGVNS. V lost 10 bases, J lost 2 bases, and 9 bases stayed unmatched. The CDR3 is 14 amino acids. CDR3 nucleotides: TGTGCCACTCGGAGCGGGACTAGCACCTACGAGCAGTACTTC. It yields the protein CATRSGTSTYEQYF.

In its sample, this clone was seen once. CDR3 coding DNA: TGCGCCAGCAGCTTGCCTGGGGCGGGGGAGCAGTACTTC. It is translated as CASSLPGAGEQYF. This chain joins TRBV5-1 and TRBJ2-7; D perhaps matches TRBD2 (6 bases). Trimming stripped 1 base from V and 7 bases from J, with 12 bases between. CDR1 and CDR2 from the germline V gene are SGHRS and YFSETQ. The CDR3 consists of 13 residues. Complete variable domain (other parts from reference TRBV5-1 and TRBJ2-7): KAGVTQTPRYLIKTRGQQVTLSCSPISGHRSVSWYQQTPGQGLQFLFEYFSETQRNKGNFPGRFSGRQFSNSRSEMNVSTLELGDSALYLCASSLPGAGEQYFGPGTRLTVT.

This clone was recorded a few times. The V call is TRBV28, the J call TRBJ1-1; D may be TRBD1 (6 bases). Trimming removed 3 bases at V and 1 base at J, with 12 bases between. The CDR3 is 15 residues long. CDR1 and CDR2 from the germline V gene are MDHEN and SYDVKM. The CDR3 DNA is TGTGCCAGCAGTTTCCCCGGGACAAGGAACACTGAAGCTTTCTTT. As protein: CASSFPGTRNTEAFF.

The gene calls are TRBV15 and TRBJ2-5; 7 bases align to TRBD1. The CDR3 runs to 15 residues. V lost 3 bases to trimming and J lost 0 bases; unmatched junction nucleotides: 4. The germline V gene has CDR1 LNHNV and CDR2 YYDKDF (reference sequence). DNA for the CDR3: TGTGCCACCAGCAGCGGGACAGTGTACCAAGAGACCCAGTACTTC. Translation: CATSSGTVYQETQYF.

This chain joins TRBV6-1 and TRBJ2-7; 8 bases are a match to TRBD1. The CDR3 is made up of 13 amino acids. CDR1 MNHNS and CDR2 SASEGT come from the germline V gene. V shed 8 bases and J 0 bases; nucleotides not matched to a gene: 3. The CDR3 protein is CASGTGRSYEQYF. CDR3 in DNA: TGTGCCAGCGGGACAGGACGCTCCTACGAGCAGTACTTC.

V usage is TRBV28 and J usage is TRBJ2-7, with D possibly matching TRBD2 (6 bases). V lost 2 bases to trimming and J lost 2 bases, with 10 bases between them. Germline assignment: CDR1 MDHEN and CDR2 SYDVKM. This CDR3 contains 14 residues. The CDR3 protein is CASSLLGGAYEQYF. CDR3 nucleotides: TGTGCCAGCAGTTTACTGGGGGGAGCCTACGAGCAGTACTTC.

This clone was found many times. This CDR3 reads CASSIQGEAHEQYF. The DNA for the CDR3 is TGCGCCAGCAGCATCCAAGGGGAAGCCCACGAGCAGTACTTC. The chain uses TRBV5-1 and TRBJ2-7; D is perhaps TRBD1 (5 bases). Germline CDR1 reads SGHRS; CDR2 reads YFSETQ. V was clipped by 4 bases and J by 5 bases, with 16 bases between them. There are 14 residues in the CDR3.

As DNA, the CDR3 is TGTGCCAGCCGACAGGGGTGGGGACATGAGCAGTTCTTC. This translates into CASRQGWGHEQFF. This chain joins TRBV6-4 and TRBJ2-1, with 8 bases identical to TRBD1. The CDR3 length is 13 residues. The ends lost 8 bases at V and 8 bases at J; junction bases unmatched: 8. The germline gives CDR1 MRHNA, CDR2 SNTAGT.

With respect to this clone: The junction departs from germline at one end; a sequencing error may be responsible. The chain uses TRBV7-7 and TRBJ1-1; D is undetermined. The CDR3 contains 11 residues. Germline loops: CDR1 SSHAT, CDR2 FNYEAQ (reference sequence). The CDR3 is CASSLSTEAFF. The CDR3 coding sequence is TGTGCTAGCAGCTTGAGCACTGAAGCTTTCTTT.

The V and J genes are TRBV11-2 and TRBJ2-1; D is uncertain. CDR3 length: 13 residues. Germline-derived CDR1 and CDR2 are SGHAT and FQNNGV. The germline V and J ends were trimmed by 5 bases and 4 bases, with 9 bases remaining between them. The CDR3 reads CASSPSEYNEQFF. CDR3 DNA sequence: TGTGCCAGCAGCCCCTCCGAGTACAATGAGCAGTTCTTC.

V is TRBV5-4 and J is TRBJ2-7; 10 positions agree with TRBD2. The J segment lost 5 bases and the V segment lost 5 bases, leaving 7 bases of the junction unmatched. CDR1 and CDR2 (germline): SGHNT, YYREEE (reference sequence). The length of the CDR3 is 14 residues. The CDR3 is CASRSGLAGDEQYF. In nucleotides, the CDR3 is TGTGCCAGCAGGTCTGGCCTAGCGGGAGACGAGCAGTACTTC.

The CDR3 sequence is CATSSGRRETQYF. The CDR3 nucleotides are TGTGCCACCAGTAGCGGGAGGAGGGAGACCCAGTACTTC. The chain recombines TRBV15 with TRBJ2-5, with 10 bases fitting TRBD2. CDR3 length: 13 residues. V shed 6 bases, J shed 5 bases, and the junction held 3 bases outside the gene matches. Germline CDR1 is LNHNV and CDR2 is YYDKDF (reference sequence).

This sequence joins TRBV9 and TRBJ2-2; the D gene is possibly TRBD2 (5 bases). V dropped 1 base and J dropped 12 bases, with 13 bases sitting between them. The V gene's germline CDR1 is SGDLS and CDR2 YYNGEE. This CDR3 contains 13 residues. The DNA of the CDR3 is TGTGCCAGCAGCGTAACCGTGGGAGACAAGCTGTTTTTT. Translation: CASSVTVGDKLFF.

The chain links TRBV2 to TRBJ1-6; tentatively, D is TRBD1 (6 bases). Germline assignment: CDR1 SNHLY and CDR2 FYNNEI. Trimming shortened V by 5 bases and J by 9 bases, and 14 bases separated the two germline ends. There are 14 residues in the CDR3. CDR3 sequence reads: CASSLQGFRSPLHF. CDR3 DNA sequence: TGTGCCAGCAGTTTGCAGGGGTTCCGTTCACCCCTCCACTTT.

The chain has TRBV15 and TRBJ2-3; 8 nucleotides line up with TRBD2. CDR1 is LNHNV and CDR2 is YYDKDF in the germline V gene (reference sequence). This CDR3 has 16 amino acids. The V and J ends lost 1 base and 0 bases, in that order; junction bases with no gene match: 3. In DNA, the CDR3 is TGTGCCACCAGCAGAGTGCGGGGGGCTAGCACAGATACGCAGTATTTT. Protein: CATSRVRGASTDTQYF.